These 32 T cell receptor beta chains came from one sample sequenced in a study of T-cell memory formation after mild COVID-19 (TCRdb year 2021). Preparation of the library involved 5' RACE. Sequencing took place on an Illumina NovaSeq 6000. In TCRdb, the public reads were trimmed at Q25 with fastp and aligned with MiXCR, with productive beta chains retained. Each entry is one CDR3 protein sequence, shown with its most common DNA and genes. The sample contains about 150,000 distinct CDR3 sequences, roughly 31% of them found a single time. The ten largest account for about 12% of the sample. Input material: PBMCs or a T cell subset sorted from them (not recorded which). These TCRs come from an adult woman who had mild COVID-19 (a few samples of this study predate the infection). The sample titles of this study are shuffled in the database, so cell type and time point are left out; the donor was told from shared clones.

This clonotype was recorded a few times. The chain is built from TRBV10-3 and TRBJ1-2; D perhaps matches TRBD1 (5 bases). Germline values: CDR1 ENHRY, CDR2 SYGVKD. Trimming shortened V by 11 bases and J by 4 bases, and 11 bases separated the two germline ends. The CDR3 extends over 11 amino acids. CDR3 DNA sequence: TGTGCCCATGGGGGGGGCTATGGCTACACCTTC. Translation gives CAHGGGYGYTF.

To note about this clonotype: An end of the junction differs from the germline gene, which may be a read error. The gene calls are TRBV7-7 and TRBJ2-1; possibly TRBD2 for D (6 bases). This CDR3 is built from 15 residues. CDR1 SSHAT and CDR2 FNYEAQ come from the germline V gene (reference sequence). CDR3 in DNA: TGTGCTAGCAGCTTAGGTCTAGCGAACAACAATGAGCAGTTCTTC. It yields the protein CASSLGLANNNEQFF.

The chain couples TRBV29-1 to TRBJ2-1; 10 positions match TRBD2. Germline loops: CDR1 SQVTM, CDR2 ANQGSEA. The CDR3 is 17 residues long. V gave up 0 bases and J gave up 8 bases; unmatched junction bases: 13. In DNA form, the CDR3 reads TGCAGCGTTGAAGATCTGACGGCTAGCGGGAGTGAGTATGAGCAGTTCTTC. Translated: CSVEDLTASGSEYEQFF.

By share, this clonotype counts as medium-sized. The chain has TRBV7-9 and TRBJ1-4, with D hard to call. The CDR3 length is 14 residues. CDR1 and CDR2 (germline): SEHNR, FQNEAQ (reference sequence). With 6 bases removed from V and 6 bases from J, the gap between germline ends came to 14 bases. The DNA of the CDR3 is TGTGCCAGCAGTCTCCGGAGGGAAGATGAAAAACTGTTTTTT. Translated, it gives CASSLRREDEKLFF. The entire variable domain, with the rest obtained from reference TRBV7-9 and TRBJ1-4, is as follows: DTGVSQNPRHKITKRGQNVTFRCDPISEHNRLYWYRQTLGQGPEFLTYFQNEAQLEKSRLLSDRFSAERPKGSFSTLEIQRTEQGDSAMYLCASSLRREDEKLFFGSGTQLSVL.

The rearrangement uses TRBV6-5 and TRBJ2-2; D is uncertain. Per germline, CDR1 MNHEY and CDR2 SVGAGI. The CDR3 loop spans 13 amino acids. V lost 6 bases, J lost 4 bases, and 9 bases lay in between. The CDR3 is CASRKPGTGELFF. Written as DNA, the CDR3 is TGTGCCAGCAGGAAACCAGGCACCGGGGAGCTGTTTTTT.

This chain uses TRBV5-1 with TRBJ1-5, with 8 bases matching TRBD1. Germline-derived CDR1 and CDR2 are SGHRS and YFSETQ. CDR3 size: 15 residues. Unmatched junction bases numbered 13, after V lost 10 bases and J lost 4 bases. The DNA for the CDR3 is TGCGCCTCACGATTAAGACAGGGGCCGAATCAGCCCCAGCATTTT. It is translated as CASRLRQGPNQPQHF.

This chain links TRBV7-2 with TRBJ2-2; 7 positions agree with TRBD1. Germline CDR1 and CDR2: SGHTA and FQGNSA. The CDR3 is 14 residues long. V was pared by 4 bases and J by 5 bases, with 4 bases of the junction left unmatched. In DNA form, the CDR3 reads TGTGCCAGCAGCTCTATCAGGGGGACCGGGGAGCTGTTTTTT. It specifies CASSSIRGTGELFF.

This clonotype has just a few counts. The chain uses TRBV20-1 and TRBJ2-6; D is unclear. V lost 2 bases and J lost 0, with 11 bases in between. CDR1 is DFQATT, CDR2 SNEGSKA, per germline (reference sequence). The length of the CDR3 is 16 residues. CDR3 in amino acids: CSARTTSNSGANVLTF. The CDR3 nucleotides read TGCAGTGCTAGAACAACAAGTAACTCTGGGGCCAACGTCCTGACTTTC.

This clonotype was detected only once. This chain uses TRBV6-5 with TRBJ2-7; the D is unclear. The CDR3 has 11 amino acids. Trimming pared 7 bases from V and 6 bases from J, leaving 10 bases between. Germline loops: CDR1 MNHEY, CDR2 SVGAGI. The DNA for the CDR3 is TGTGCCAGCACCTTTGCGTCCGAGCAGTACTTC. This gives the protein CASTFASEQYF.

The chain uses TRBV2 and TRBJ2-4, with D unclear. Germline assignment: CDR1 SNHLY and CDR2 FYNNEI. The CDR3 extends over 13 amino acids. Trimming took 3 bases from V and 0 from J, leaving 3 bases between them. CDR3 nucleotide sequence: TGTGCCAGCAGTGATCTAGCCAAAAACATTCAGTACTTC. Encoded protein: CASSDLAKNIQYF.

This clonotype has only a few counts. J is TRBJ2-2 and V is TRBV5-8; no clear D gene. V lost 1 base and J lost 6, with 16 bases in between. The CDR3 has 16 amino acids. Germline values: CDR1 SGHTS, CDR2 YDEGEE. The CDR3 reads CASSLFSRRAAGELFF. The CDR3 DNA sequence: TGTGCCAGCAGCTTGTTTTCGCGTAGGGCTGCCGGGGAGCTGTTTTTT.

The V call is TRBV4-3, the J call TRBJ1-6; D is unclear. CDR1 is LGHNA and CDR2 is YSLEER in the germline V gene. V lost 0 bases to trimming and J lost 7 bases, with 7 bases between them. CDR3 length equals 14 residues. The CDR3 bases are TGCGCCAGCAGCCAAGATGATAGAAATTCACCCCTCCACTTT. This sequence encodes CASSQDDRNSPLHF.

The chain couples TRBV7-2 to TRBJ2-1; no definite D call. V was clipped by 0 bases and J by 0 bases, with 3 bases between them. CDR1 and CDR2 from the germline V gene are SGHTA and FQGNSA. There are 14 residues in the CDR3. The CDR3 DNA reads TGTGCCAGCAGCTTAGCCAGCTCCTACAATGAGCAGTTCTTC. Translating it yields CASSLASSYNEQFF.

This clonotype was found a few times. This chain joins TRBV6-2 or TRBV6-3 and TRBJ2-7, with TRBD2 identical over 7 bases. The CDR3 totals 15 residues. After removal of 6 bases from V and 1 base from J, the junction contained 9 bases not matched to a gene. CDR1 and CDR2 from the germline V gene are MNHEY and SVGEGT. CDR3 amino acids: CASRPLGGSSYEQYF. The CDR3 region has the DNA TGTGCCAGCAGGCCTCTCGGCGGGAGTTCCTACGAGCAGTACTTC.

This clonotype occurred a few times. The chain combines TRBV6-2 or TRBV6-3 with TRBJ1-1; D is undetermined. Germline assignment: CDR1 MNHEY and CDR2 SVGEGT. V lost 5 bases, J lost 0 bases, and 13 bases lay in between. The length of the CDR3 is 15 residues. The CDR3 nucleotides are TGTGCCAGCAGTAGGACCGCTTTTATGAACACTGAAGCTTTCTTT. This translates into CASSRTAFMNTEAFF.

There are a few counts of this clonotype. The gene calls are TRBV24-1 and TRBJ2-3; TRBD2 aligns across 8 bases. The V gene's germline CDR1 is KGHDR and CDR2 SFDVKD. This CDR3 spans 16 amino acids. The V gene end was trimmed by 4 bases and the J gene end by 2 bases; junction bases not matched to a gene: 7. DNA of the CDR3: TGTGCCACCAGTGACTACAAAGCGGGAGCCACAGATACGCAGTATTTT. As protein: CATSDYKAGATDTQYF.

The V gene is TRBV30, the J gene TRBJ1-2; a weak D match, TRBD1 (5 bases). Trimming pared 2 bases from V and 4 bases from J, leaving 11 bases between. Germline CDR1 GTSNPN, CDR2 SVGIG (reference sequence). The CDR3 spans 13 residues. CDR3 coding DNA: TGTGCCTGGAGTAGGGGACGGGTCTATGGCTACACCTTC. Protein: CAWSRGRVYGYTF.

A remark on this clonotype: Mismatch with germline at one junction end may stem from a read error. The chain employs TRBV6-2 or TRBV6-3 and TRBJ2-7, with D maybe TRBD2 (5 bases). The CDR3 contains 13 residues. From germline, CDR1 is MNHEY and CDR2 SVGEGT. The CDR3 spells CASSYSIRDEQYF. The CDR3 coding sequence is TGTGCCAGCAGCTACTCAATCCGGGATGAGCAGTACTTC.

This clonotype was seen only a few times. This sequence joins TRBV5-1 and TRBJ2-5; D tentatively fits TRBD1 or TRBD2 (6 bases each). The CDR3 has 15 residues. Trimming removed 5 bases at V and 3 bases at J, with 17 bases between. Germline V gives CDR1 SGHRS, CDR2 YFSETQ. The CDR3 here is CASSSGGGPEETQYF. DNA of the CDR3: TGCGCCAGCAGTAGTGGAGGGGGGCCAGAAGAGACCCAGTACTTC.

This clonotype came up a few times. The V and J genes are TRBV24-1 and TRBJ1-2; 7 nucleotides line up with TRBD1. The CDR3 loop spans 15 amino acids. Germline V CDR1 and CDR2: KGHDR, SFDVKD. The V and J ends lost 4 bases and 9 bases, in that order; junction bases with no gene match: 13. This CDR3 is CATSDPDRERLSYTF. As DNA, the CDR3 is TGTGCCACCAGTGACCCCGACAGGGAAAGGTTGAGCTACACCTTC.

The chain combines TRBV4-2 with TRBJ2-2; D ambiguous. Germline CDR1 is LGHNA and CDR2 is YNFKEQ. This CDR3 spans 15 amino acids. Trimming pared 3 bases from V and 5 bases from J, leaving 13 bases between. This chain's CDR3 is CASSHQERQTGELFF. The CDR3 DNA reads as TGTGCCAGCAGCCACCAGGAACGACAAACCGGGGAGCTGTTTTTT.

The chain carries TRBV2 and TRBJ2-7, with D perhaps matching TRBD1 or TRBD2 (5 bases each). Germline V gene data show CDR1 as SNHLY and CDR2 as FYNNEI. The CDR3 contains 13 residues. V shed 6 bases and J shed 2 bases, with 11 bases lying between them. Here the CDR3 DNA reads TGTGCCAGCAGAAGGGACGGTGCCTACGAGCAGTACTTC. It translates to CASRRDGAYEQYF.

This chain links TRBV14 with TRBJ1-2, with D possibly TRBD1 on 5 matching bases. Germline CDR1 SGHDN, CDR2 FVKESK. Trimming cost V 5 bases and J 2 bases, with 9 bases left between them. The CDR3 extends over 13 amino acids. The CDR3 bases are TGTGCCAGCAGCTTTGACAGCAACTATGGCTACACCTTC. Translation: CASSFDSNYGYTF. Full variable domain (rest looked up from reference TRBV14 and TRBJ1-2): EAGVTQFPSHSVIEKGQTVTLRCDPISGHDNLYWYRRVMGKEIKFLLHFVKESKQDESGMPNNRFLAERTGGTYSTLKVQPAELEDSGVYFCASSFDSNYGYTFGSGTRLTVV.

This clonotype was observed a few times. The chain employs TRBV7-2 and TRBJ2-2; tentative D call: TRBD2 (6 bases). Per the germline V gene, CDR1 is SGHTA and CDR2 is FQGNSA. Trimming removed 2 bases from V and 5 bases from J, with 15 bases in between. CDR3 length: 16 amino acids. The CDR3 region has the DNA TGTGCCAGCAGCTTAAGTCGGGGAGGTTGGACCGGGGAGCTGTTTTTT. Translated: CASSLSRGGWTGELFF.

The rearrangement links TRBV18 to TRBJ2-4; 7 bases agree with TRBD1. Germline loops: CDR1 KGHSH, CDR2 LQKENI. CDR3 length: 17 residues. Trimming removed 2 bases from V and 3 bases from J; junction bases left unmatched: 10. The CDR3, as DNA: TGTGCCAGCTCACCATCCACATTCGACAGGGACAAAAACATTCAGTACTTC. It is translated as CASSPSTFDRDKNIQYF.

V is TRBV4-2 and J is TRBJ2-1; no firm D call. The ends were cut back, 0 bases at V and 3 bases at J, with 9 bases in the middle. The CDR3 is made up of 15 amino acids. Germline lookup yields CDR1 LGHNA and CDR2 YNFKEQ. This CDR3 reads CASSQDEIGYNEQFF. In DNA, the CDR3 is TGTGCCAGCAGCCAAGATGAAATAGGCTACAATGAGCAGTTCTTC.

This clonotype occurred a few times. The chain has TRBV7-2 and TRBJ1-5; D not certain. The germline CDR1 and CDR2 sequences are SGHTA and FQGNSA. The CDR3 has 14 residues. Deletions cut 1 base from V and 1 base from J, with 5 bases between. CDR3 protein: CASSLEWSNQPQHF. CDR3 nucleotide sequence: TGTGCCAGCAGCTTAGAGTGGAGCAATCAGCCCCAGCATTTT. Together with reference TRBV7-2 and TRBJ1-5, the CDR3 gives the full variable domain: GAGVSQSPSNKVTEKGKDVELRCDPISGHTALYWYRQSLGQGLEFLIYFQGNSAPDKSGLPSDRFSAERTGGSVSTLTIQRTQQEDSAVYLCASSLEWSNQPQHFGDGTRLSIL.

CDR3 DNA: TGCAGTGCTAGGGAAAACAATGAGCAGTTCTTC. It is translated as CSARENNEQFF. The V gene is TRBV20-1, the J gene TRBJ2-1; D call uncertain. V was trimmed by 3 bases and J by 5 bases, leaving 5 bases between them. Germline CDR1 reads DFQATT; CDR2 reads SNEGSKA (reference sequence). The CDR3 sequence is 11 residues long.

J is TRBJ2-1 and V is TRBV20-1, with 7 bases fitting TRBD1. V lost 1 base, J lost 4 bases, and 4 bases stayed unmatched. Germline loops: CDR1 DFQATT, CDR2 SNEGSKA (reference sequence). The length of the CDR3 is 14 residues. The CDR3 DNA is TGCAGTGCTAGAGGCAGGGGGAATTACAATGAGCAGTTCTTC. This sequence encodes CSARGRGNYNEQFF.

This clonotype turned up a few times. At one end the junction does not follow the germline gene, possibly because of a read error. The CDR3 DNA reads TGTGCCAGCAGCCAAGGACGGACTCATCAGACCTTT. Amino acid sequence: CASSQGRTHQTF. V and J are TRBV3-1 and TRBJ1-1; D unresolved. The germline gives CDR1 LGHDT, CDR2 YNNKEL (reference sequence). This CDR3 spans 12 amino acids.

A few counts support this clonotype. The gene calls are TRBV6-5 and TRBJ2-2; D uncertain. V was trimmed by 4 bases and J by 1 base, leaving 10 bases between them. Per the germline V gene, CDR1 is MNHEY and CDR2 is SVGAGI. The length of the CDR3 is 15 residues. The CDR3 DNA reads TGTGCCAGCAGTTCCGGCGGCTTGAACACCGGGGAGCTGTTTTTT. Translated: CASSSGGLNTGELFF.

This chain links TRBV7-6 with TRBJ1-1, with a possible D match to TRBD1 (6 bases). The CDR3 covers 15 residues. Deletions cut 6 bases from V and 0 bases from J, with 14 bases between. Germline CDR1 reads SGHVS; CDR2 reads FNYEAQ. CDR3 bases: TGTGCCAGCAGTTGGACAGCCTCCATGAACACTGAAGCTTTCTTT. Translated, it gives CASSWTASMNTEAFF.